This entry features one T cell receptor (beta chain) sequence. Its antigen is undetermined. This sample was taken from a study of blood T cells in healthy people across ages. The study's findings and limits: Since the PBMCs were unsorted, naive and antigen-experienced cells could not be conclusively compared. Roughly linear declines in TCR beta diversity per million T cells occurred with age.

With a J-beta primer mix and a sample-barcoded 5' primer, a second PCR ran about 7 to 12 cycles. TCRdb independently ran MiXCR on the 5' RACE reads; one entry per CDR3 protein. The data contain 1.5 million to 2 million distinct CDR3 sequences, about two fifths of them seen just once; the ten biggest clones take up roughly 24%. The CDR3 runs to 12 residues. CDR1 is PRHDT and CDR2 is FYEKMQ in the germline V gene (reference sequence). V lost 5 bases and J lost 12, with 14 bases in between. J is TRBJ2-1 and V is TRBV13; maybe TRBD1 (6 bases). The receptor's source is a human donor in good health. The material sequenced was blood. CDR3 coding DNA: TGTGCCAGCAGCCTAAACAGGGTCGGGCAGTTCTTC. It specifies CASSLNRVGQFF. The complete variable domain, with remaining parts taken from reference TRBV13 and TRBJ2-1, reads AAGVIQSPRHLIKEKRETATLKCYPIPRHDTVYWYQQGPGQDPQFLISFYEKMQSDKGSIPDRFSAQQFSDYHSELNMSSLELGDSALYFCASSLNRVGQFFGPGTRLTVL.